Sequencing of this TCR beta chain was carried out in a study of cytomegalovirus exposure and HLA in healthy donors. Remarks on this clone: What it recognizes is unknown.

Study-level results: Immune exposure data for these donors was limited to CMV serostatus.

The primer mix had 60 Vbeta and 13 Jbeta primers. Only in-frame clones appear in the TCRdb table, and some are missing; sequencing was by immunoSEQ multiplex PCR. Its listing shows about 200,000 clones. The CDR3 has 14 amino acids. J lost 4 bases, V lost 6 bases, and 5 bases had no gene match. Germline V gene sequence: CDR1 SGHAT, CDR2 FQNNGV. The chain couples TRBV11-2 to TRBJ2-7; 11 nucleotides agree with TRBD2. Sequencing used PBMCs. This TCR was recovered from a woman under 40 in good health and CMV-seropositive. CDR3 residues: CASSPSSGGYEQYF. Here the CDR3 DNA reads TGTGCCAGCAGTCCCTCTAGCGGGGGGTACGAGCAGTACTTC.